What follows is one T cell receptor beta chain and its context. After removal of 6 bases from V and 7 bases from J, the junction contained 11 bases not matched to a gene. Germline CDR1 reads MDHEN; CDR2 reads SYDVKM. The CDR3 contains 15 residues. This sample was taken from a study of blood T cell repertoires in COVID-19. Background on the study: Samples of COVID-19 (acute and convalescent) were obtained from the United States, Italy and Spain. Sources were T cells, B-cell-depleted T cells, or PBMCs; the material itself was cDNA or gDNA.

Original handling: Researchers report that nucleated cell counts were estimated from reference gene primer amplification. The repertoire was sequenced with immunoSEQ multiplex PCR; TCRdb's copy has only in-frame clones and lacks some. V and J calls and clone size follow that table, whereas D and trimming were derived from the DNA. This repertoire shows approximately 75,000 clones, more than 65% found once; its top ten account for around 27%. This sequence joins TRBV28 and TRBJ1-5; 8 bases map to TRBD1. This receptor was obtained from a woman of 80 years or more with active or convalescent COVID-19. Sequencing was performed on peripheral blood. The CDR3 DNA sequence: TGTGCCAGCAGCCCTACAGGACAGGGTGGGCAGCCCCAGCATTTT. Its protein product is CASSPTGQGGQPQHF.